The rows below give T cell receptor beta chains drawn from one sample of a study of T cell repertoires in ileal Crohn's disease. Only in-frame clones appear in the TCRdb table, and some are missing; sequencing was by immunoSEQ multiplex PCR. Found here are 55,000 to 65,000 clones, roughly nine tenths of them singletons; the top ten hold about 1.9%. The sequencing sample was made of ileal tissue. These receptors all come from an adult with Crohn's disease. The CDR3 runs from the conserved cysteine through the conserved F or W. Each record gives: CDR3 length, V gene, clone size, D gene, J gene, CDR3 DNA, CDR3 protein. A D gene is named only where the DNA matches it firmly. Clone size is stated in some rows and not others, as once, few, many or a class when expanded.

13	TRBV2	.	TRBD1	TRBJ1-1	TGTGCCAGCAGTGGGACAGGGGGGACTGAAGCTTTCTTT	CASSGTGGTEAFF
15	TRBV5-1	.	.	TRBJ1-1	TGCGCCAGCAGCTTGGCCCCAGGGACTAACACTGAAGCTTTCTTT	CASSLAPGTNTEAFF
14	TRBV5-5	.	.	TRBJ2-7	TGTGCCAGCAGGACGGGACACCAGAACTACGAGCAGTACTTC	CASRTGHQNYEQYF
13	TRBV27	.	TRBD1	TRBJ2-1	TGTGCCAGCAGTTGGACAGGGTACAATGAGCAGTTCTTC	CASSWTGYNEQFF
16	TRBV7-9	few	TRBD2	TRBJ2-1	TGTGCCAGCAGCCCCCAGACTAGCGGGAAGAACAATGAGCAGTTCTTC	CASSPQTSGKNNEQFF
13	TRBV19	.	.	TRBJ1-1	TGTGCCAGTAGTCTTGGGGCCGACACTGAAGCTTTCTTT	CASSLGADTEAFF
13	TRBV4-3	.	TRBD1	TRBJ1-2	TGCGCCAGCAGCCGGGACAGCTACTATGGCTACACCTTC	CASSRDSYYGYTF
11	TRBV11-2	.	.	TRBJ1-1	TGTGCCAGCAGTCGCGGCACTGAAGCTTTCTTT	CASSRGTEAFF
14	TRBV7-8	.	.	TRBJ1-5	TGTGCCAGCAGCTTAGGGCAGATCAATCAGCCCCAGCATTTT	CASSLGQINQPQHF
15	TRBV28	.	TRBD2	TRBJ2-3	TGTGCCAGCAGTCTAGCGGGGGGATCCACAGATACGCAGTATTTT	CASSLAGGSTDTQYF
15	TRBV5-1	.	.	TRBJ1-1	TGCGCCAGCAGCTTGAACGGGGGGTTAGACACTGAAGCTTTCTTT	CASSLNGGLDTEAFF
17	TRBV5-1	.	TRBD2	TRBJ2-1	TGCGCCAGCAGCCCGGGACTAGCCGCCGGCTCCTACAATGAGCAGTTCTTC	CASSPGLAAGSYNEQFF
15	TRBV2	.	TRBD1	TRBJ1-4	TGTGCCAGCAGTGCAAAGGGGGCGAGGAATGAAAAACTGTTTTTT	CASSAKGARNEKLFF
13	TRBV18	.	.	TRBJ1-1	TGTGCCAGCTCACCACTCGAGGAGACTGAAGCTTTCTTT	CASSPLEETEAFF
16	TRBV7-2	.	TRBD1	TRBJ2-7	TGTGCCAGCAGCTCCCTAGGGACAGCTAGCTCCTACGAGCAGTACTTC	CASSSLGTASSYEQYF
13	TRBV7-9	.	.	TRBJ1-5	TGTGCCAGCAGTTTTCAGGGTGGCCAGCCCCAGCATTTT	CASSFQGGQPQHF
19	TRBV4-1	.	.	TRBJ1-6	TGCGCCAGCAGCCAAGCCCCGGCCCGGGACATAGGTCCGTATTCACCCCTCCACTTT	CASSQAPARDIGPYSPLHF
14	TRBV5-4	.	TRBD1	TRBJ1-1	TGTGCCAGCAGTACTCAGGGGGCGCGAACTGAAGCTTTCTTT	CASSTQGARTEAFF
13	TRBV2	.	.	TRBJ1-1	TGTGCCAGCAGTATGGAGGGGTACACTGAAGCTTTCTTT	CASSMEGYTEAFF
13	TRBV6-1	.	.	TRBJ1-5	TGTGCCAGTACACAGGGTTTGGGGCAGCCCCAGCATTTT	CASTQGLGQPQHF
12	TRBV29-1	once	.	TRBJ1-1	TGCAGCGTTGAACCCCAGATACATGAAGCTTTCTTT	CSVEPQIHEAFF
13	TRBV27	.	.	TRBJ2-2	TGTGCCAGCACCCCGGGCGGGACCGGGGAGCTGTTTTTT	CASTPGGTGELFF